This T cell receptor beta chain comes out of a study of monozygotic twins with cystic fibrosis. Germline CDR1 SGHAT, CDR2 FQNNGV. The CDR3 has 16 amino acids. Losses at the gene ends were 1 base for V and 2 bases for J; bases not matched to a gene: 8. Sequencing was performed with immunoSEQ multiplex PCR; in TCRdb, only in-frame clones are kept and a portion is missing. This sample has about 9,500 clones, with 98% found just once. General observations from the study: V usage most resembled the co-twin in 13 of 16 pairs.

Turning to this clone: The antigen is undetermined.

What was sequenced was blood. V usage is TRBV11-2 and J usage is TRBJ2-7; 7 nucleotides align to TRBD2. The TCR sequence derives from a girl aged 2 to 10 with cystic fibrosis. Written as DNA, the CDR3 is TGTGCCAGCAGCTTAGTAGCGGGCGAGCTCCCCTACGAGCAGTACTTC. Its protein is CASSLVAGELPYEQYF.